These T cell receptor beta chains were read from a single sample in a study of metastatic and nonmetastatic thyroid tumors. MiXCR reprocessed the PCR reads for TCRdb. The table lists roughly 14,000 clones, around 25% of them singletons. The sample consisted of tumor tissue. Receptors were obtained from a female donor with papillary thyroid cancer or a benign thyroid nodule (not recorded which). Some clones in this sample may be carry-over from other donors' samples. The CDR3 runs from the conserved cysteine through the conserved F or W. The order of the fields is D gene, V gene, J gene, clone size, CDR3 DNA, CDR3 protein. A D gene is named only where the DNA matches it firmly. Size tells how often a clone was seen (once, few, many) or the class of an expanded clone, and some rows leave it out.

TRBD1	TRBV20-1	TRBJ2-7	medium-sized	TGCAGTGCTGGAGGCCTGGGACAGGGGTACGAGCAGTACTTC	CSAGGLGQGYEQYF
.	TRBV18	TRBJ2-7	.	TGTGCCAGCTCACCAGTAGGTCTTCTTTACTACGAGCAGTACTTC	CASSPVGLLYYEQYF
.	TRBV20-1	TRBJ2-1	.	TGCAGTGCTGGGCGGACCAAACCCCTCTACAATGAGCAGTTCTTC	CSAGRTKPLYNEQFF
TRBD2	TRBV6-1	TRBJ2-7	many	TGTGCCAGCAGTGTTACCTTGGGACTAGCTGGGGCTTACGAGCAGTACTTC	CASSVTLGLAGAYEQYF
TRBD2	TRBV3-1	TRBJ2-1	.	TGTGCCAGCAGGGGACTAGCGGGCAACAATGAGCAGTTCTTC	CASRGLAGNNEQFF
.	TRBV28	TRBJ1-2	.	TGTGCCAGCAGCCTCGCAGGGACAACGTCTGGGGACTATGGGTACACCTTC	CASSLAGTTSGDYGYTF
TRBD1	TRBV19	TRBJ1-5	few	TGTGCCAGTAGTCCGGGACAGAGGCAGCCCCAGCATTTT	CASSPGQRQPQHF
TRBD2	TRBV5-1	TRBJ2-1	many	TGCGCCAGCAGCTGGGCCGGGACTAACAACAATGAGCAGTTCTTC	CASSWAGTNNNEQFF
TRBD1	TRBV9	TRBJ1-1	.	TGTGCCAGCAGCGGGGGACAGGGGATGGGCACTGAAGCTTTCTTT	CASSGGQGMGTEAFF
TRBD2	TRBV11-2	TRBJ2-7	many	TGTGCCAGCAGCTGGGGAGGGGACGTCTACGAGCAGTACTTC	CASSWGGDVYEQYF
TRBD2	TRBV12-3/TRBV12-4	TRBJ2-2	medium-sized	TGTGCCAGCAGTTTTTCGGCGGGAGGAAGGAACACCGGGGAGCTGTTTTTT	CASSFSAGGRNTGELFF
.	TRBV1	TRBJ2-5	.	TGCACCAGCAGCCAAGGATCAATAGCGGAGGGACAAGAGACCCAGTACTTC	CTSSQGSIAEGQETQYF
TRBD1	TRBV6-5	TRBJ1-2	few	TGTGCCAGCAGTTACTCGGCCGGGACAGTCTATGGCTACACCTTC	CASSYSAGTVYGYTF
.	TRBV7-9	TRBJ2-2	.	TGTGCCAGCAGCACGACTGGGACCGGGGAGCTGTTTTTT	CASSTTGTGELFF
TRBD1	TRBV18	TRBJ2-5	many	TGTGCCAGCTCACCCTCGGGACAGGGTGAGACCCAGTACTTC	CASSPSGQGETQYF
.	TRBV28	TRBJ2-5	.	TGTGCCAGCAGCCCAGCAGGCGGTGAAGAGACCCAGTACTTC	CASSPAGGEETQYF
.	TRBV27	TRBJ1-1	many	TGTGCCAGCAGTACCCGACAGGAGTCGAACACTGAAGCTTTCTTT	CASSTRQESNTEAFF
TRBD2	TRBV20-1	TRBJ2-1	.	TGCAGTGCTAGATCCTCTAGCGGGAGTCGGAATGAGCAGTTCTTC	CSARSSSGSRNEQFF
.	TRBV11-2	TRBJ1-1	.	TGTGCCAGCAGCTTAGATCCGGGGGGCAACACTGAAGCTTTCTTT	CASSLDPGGNTEAFF
TRBD2	TRBV18	TRBJ2-5	.	TGTGCCAGCTCACCATCGTTGACTAGCGGGAGCTCAGAGACCAAGTACTTC	CASSPSLTSGSSETKYF
TRBD1	TRBV6-1	TRBJ1-2	few	TGTGCCAGCAGTGAATCGCTCGGAGACAGGGGGCATGGCTACACCTTC	CASSESLGDRGHGYTF
.	TRBV11-2	TRBJ2-1	many	TGTGCCAGCAGCTTAAGTGTTAGCTCCTACAATGAGCAGTTCTTC	CASSLSVSSYNEQFF
.	TRBV28	TRBJ1-3	few	TGTGCCAGCAGACAGCCTGGAAACACCATATATTTT	CASRQPGNTIYF
.	TRBV5-4	TRBJ2-1	many	TGTGCCAGCAGCGTGGACAGTTACAATGAGCAGTTCTTC	CASSVDSYNEQFF
.	TRBV24-1	TRBJ2-2	few	TGTTCCACCAGTGATTTGGACAGTGACACCGGGGAGCTGTTTTTT	CSTSDLDSDTGELFF
TRBD1	TRBV5-1	TRBJ2-7	.	TGCGCCAGCAGCTTGGCCGGGACAGGGAGCTCCTACGAGCAGTACTTC	CASSLAGTGSSYEQYF
.	TRBV5-1	TRBJ1-1	.	TGCGCCAGCAGCTTGGGGGGTCTGAACACTGAAGCTTTCTTT	CASSLGGLNTEAFF
TRBD2	TRBV20-1	TRBJ2-1	few	TGCAGTGCTCCGGGTAGCGGGATAGGTTACAATGAGCAGTTCTTC	CSAPGSGIGYNEQFF
.	TRBV27	TRBJ2-3	.	TGTGCCAGCAACGGAAAGGGGTCAATCGTTCGGTCGGATACGCAGTATTTT	CASNGKGSIVRSDTQYF
TRBD2	TRBV9	TRBJ2-1	.	TGTGCCAGCAGCCCCGTTAGCGGGAGCAATGAGCAGTTCTTC	CASSPVSGSNEQFF
TRBD1	TRBV3-1	TRBJ1-3	large	TGTGCCAGCAGGGGGGACAGCTCTGGAAACACCATATATTTT	CASRGDSSGNTIYF
TRBD1	TRBV2	TRBJ2-1	few	TGTGCCAGCAGGGTAGGGGGCAGTGAGCAGTTCTTC	CASRVGGSEQFF
.	TRBV6-5	TRBJ1-5	many	TGTGCCAGCAGTACCTCGAGCGATCAGCCCCAGCATTTT	CASSTSSDQPQHF
.	TRBV27	TRBJ2-7	many	TGTGCCAGCAGTACAACAATCGGGACTTCCCCCTACGAGCAGTACTTC	CASSTTIGTSPYEQYF
.	TRBV30	TRBJ2-3	many	TGTGCCTGGAGTGTACAAGGGCACCCTACCCCCAATATCACAGATACGCAGTATTTT	CAWSVQGHPTPNITDTQYF
TRBD2	TRBV6-1	TRBJ2-2	medium-sized	TGTGCCAGCAGTTTAGCGGGAGACACCGGGGAGCTGTTTTTT	CASSLAGDTGELFF
.	TRBV15	TRBJ2-3	many	TGTGCCACCAGCATTAGCGACTACACAGATACGCAGTATTTT	CATSISDYTDTQYF
.	TRBV12-3/TRBV12-4	TRBJ2-7	.	TGTGCCAGCAGTAGTACTAGCTCCTACGAGCAGTACTTC	CASSSTSSYEQYF
.	TRBV7-3	TRBJ2-7	.	TGTGCCAGCATCTCGAATGATCGGGACGATCAGTACTTC	CASISNDRDDQYF
.	TRBV12-3/TRBV12-4	TRBJ2-6	few	TGTGCCAGTTCCAGAGGGACGGGGGTATCTGGGGCCAACGTCCTGACTTTC	CASSRGTGVSGANVLTF
TRBD1	TRBV6-1	TRBJ2-7	.	TGTGCCAGCAGAGCCGGGACAGGGCGCTACGAGCAGTACTTC	CASRAGTGRYEQYF
.	TRBV10-2	TRBJ1-6	many	TGCGCCAGCACCCCTGATAATTCACCCCTCCACTTT	CASTPDNSPLHF
.	TRBV12-3/TRBV12-4	TRBJ2-1	many	TGTGCCAGCAGTTTAACTAATGAGCAGTTCTTC	CASSLTNEQFF
.	TRBV20-1	TRBJ2-1	.	TGCAGTGCCGGGAACAATGAGCAGTTCTTC	CSAGNNEQFF
.	TRBV6-4	TRBJ2-3	.	TGTGCCAGCTCGTTAGGAGACGGCGGACACACAGATACGCAGTATTTT	CASSLGDGGHTDTQYF
.	TRBV6-1	TRBJ1-1	medium-sized	TGTGCCAGCAGACGGGGCCCTAACACTGAAGCTTTCTTT	CASRRGPNTEAFF
.	TRBV6-1	TRBJ1-6	many	TGTGCCAGCAGGTTCGGACAGACCTATAATTCACCCCTCCACTTT	CASRFGQTYNSPLHF
.	TRBV6-5	TRBJ2-4	medium-sized	TGTGCCAGCAGTTACTCAGACAGGGGAGGGTCAAACATTCAGTACTTC	CASSYSDRGGSNIQYF
.	TRBV7-9	TRBJ1-5	.	TGTGCCAGCAGCTTCCCAGGGAGGCAGCCCCAGCATTTT	CASSFPGRQPQHF
.	TRBV11-2	TRBJ2-1	.	TGTGCCAGCAGCTCGGGCAGGGTGTCCTACAATGAGCAGTTCTTC	CASSSGRVSYNEQFF
.	TRBV9	TRBJ1-1	many	TGTGCCAGCAGCGCGCCCGCGAACCCGAACACTGAAGCTTTCTTT	CASSAPANPNTEAFF
TRBD1	TRBV20-1	TRBJ1-5	.	TGCAGTGCTCAGGACAGGGGGGGTAGCAATCAGCCCCAGCATTTT	CSAQDRGGSNQPQHF
.	TRBV28	TRBJ1-2	few	TGTGCCAGCAGTTCGAACGGAGGTTATGGCTATGGCTACACCTTC	CASSSNGGYGYGYTF
.	TRBV10-3	TRBJ2-5	many	TGTGCCATCACCCCTAATAGTTCGTTAGAAAGCGGGACCCAGTACTTC	CAITPNSSLESGTQYF
.	TRBV18	TRBJ2-7	.	TGTGCCAGCTCACCAGGGGCGAGGGCCCTCTACGAGCAGTACTTC	CASSPGARALYEQYF
.	TRBV18	TRBJ1-5	many	TGTGCCAGCTCAGGGGGGACGGGACAGCCCCAGCATTTT	CASSGGTGQPQHF
.	TRBV3-1	TRBJ2-6	.	TGTGCCAGCGGTTGGGGGGCCAACGTCCTGACTTTC	CASGWGANVLTF